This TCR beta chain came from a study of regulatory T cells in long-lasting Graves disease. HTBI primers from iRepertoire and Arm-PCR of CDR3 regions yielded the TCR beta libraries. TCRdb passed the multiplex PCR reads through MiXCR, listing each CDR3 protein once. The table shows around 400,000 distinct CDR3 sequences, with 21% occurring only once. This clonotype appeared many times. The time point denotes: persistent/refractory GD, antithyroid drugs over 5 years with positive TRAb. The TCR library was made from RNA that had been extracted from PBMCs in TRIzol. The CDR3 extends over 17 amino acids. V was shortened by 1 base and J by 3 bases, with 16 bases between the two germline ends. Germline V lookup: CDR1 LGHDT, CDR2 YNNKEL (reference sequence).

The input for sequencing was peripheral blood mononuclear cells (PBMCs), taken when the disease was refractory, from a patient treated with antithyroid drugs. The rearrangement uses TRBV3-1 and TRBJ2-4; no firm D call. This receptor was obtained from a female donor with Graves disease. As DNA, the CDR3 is TGTGCCAGCAGCCAAGTCATTGATACCTCTCTCAAAAACATTCAGTACTTC. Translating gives CASSQVIDTSLKNIQYF.